This is a list of T cell receptor beta chains from one sample in a study of blood T cell repertoires in COVID-19. The data were produced by immunoSEQ multiplex PCR, yet TCRdb's version contains in-frame clones alone and is incomplete. Found here are 45,000 to 60,000 clones, roughly 86% of them singletons; the top ten hold 15% to 20%. The material sequenced was peripheral blood. The receptor set was obtained from a man in his fifties or sixties with active or convalescent COVID-19. CDR3s include the opening cysteine and the closing phenylalanine or tryptophan. A D gene is named only where the DNA matches it firmly. Size values are once, few and many counts, or a class for expanded clones, and some rows have none.

D	size	V	J	CDR3	DNA
TRBD1	NA	TRBV7-9	TRBJ2-1	CASSYKPGQGWNEQFF	TGTGCCAGCAGCTACAAACCGGGACAGGGATGGAATGAGCAGTTCTTC
TRBD2	NA	TRBV6-6	TRBJ2-7	CASRVSGGASYEQYF	TGTGCCAGCAGAGTGAGCGGGGGGGCCTCCTACGAGCAGTACTTC
TRBD1	NA	TRBV28	TRBJ1-5	CASSPGQGRPQHF	TGTGCCAGCAGTCCAGGACAGGGTAGGCCCCAGCATTTT
TRBD1	NA	TRBV28	TRBJ1-4	CASRQWQGANEKLFF	TGTGCCAGCAGACAATGGCAGGGGGCTAATGAAAAACTGTTTTTT
TRBD1	NA	TRBV2	TRBJ1-4	CARRGAGATNEKLFF	TGTGCCCGCAGGGGGGCGGGGGCAACTAATGAAAAACTGTTTTTT
TRBD1	NA	TRBV5-1	TRBJ2-1	CASSQDRVDEQFF	TGCGCCAGCAGCCAAGACAGGGTGGATGAGCAGTTCTTC
TRBD1	NA	TRBV19	TRBJ1-5	CASSTLDRGGGNQPQHF	TGTGCCAGTAGTACCCTCGACAGGGGAGGAGGCAATCAGCCCCAGCATTTT
TRBD1	NA	TRBV12-5	TRBJ2-6	CASGSQLDRGTGANVLTF	TGTGCTAGTGGTTCTCAACTGGACAGGGGGACTGGGGCCAACGTCCTGACTTTC
TRBD2	NA	TRBV3-1/TRBV3-2	TRBJ2-5	CASSPRLAGGPLGETQYF	TGTGCCAGCAGCCCTCGACTAGCGGGGGGGCCCTTGGGAGAGACCCAGTACTTC
NA	NA	TRBV28	TRBJ1-5	CASSRLQGFGNQPQHF	TGTGCCAGCAGTAGGCTACAGGGTTTTGGTAATCAGCCCCAGCATTTT
NA	NA	TRBV29-1	TRBJ1-2	CSVESDRTRPGYTF	TGCAGCGTTGAAAGTGACAGAACCCGTCCTGGCTACACCTTC
TRBD1	NA	TRBV19	TRBJ1-1	CASGGQRNTEAFF	TGTGCCAGTGGGGGACAGCGAAACACTGAAGCTTTCTTT
TRBD2	NA	TRBV5-4	TRBJ2-1	CASSPIAGGLYNEQFF	TGTGCCAGCAGCCCCATAGCGGGGGGTCTCTACAATGAGCAGTTCTTC
TRBD2	few	TRBV19	TRBJ2-3	CASSTPGGGTDTQYF	TGTGCCAGTAGTACCCCCGGGGGGGGCACAGATACGCAGTATTTT
TRBD1	NA	TRBV5-4	TRBJ1-2	CASSTGQGASRYGYTF	TGTGCCAGCAGCACGGGACAGGGGGCGAGTCGATATGGCTACACCTTC
NA	few	TRBV2	TRBJ2-7	CASMIQDRQYF	TGTGCCAGCATGATCCAGGATAGGCAGTACTTC
TRBD1	NA	TRBV28	TRBJ1-2	CASSPPPGQGAVGYTF	TGTGCCAGCAGTCCACCCCCGGGACAGGGGGCGGTTGGCTACACCTTC
NA	NA	TRBV13	TRBJ2-7	CASSDGGTPYEQYF	TGTGCCAGCAGCGACGGTGGGACTCCCTACGAGCAGTACTTC
NA	NA	TRBV30	TRBJ1-5	CAWNADSNQPQHF	TGTGCCTGGAACGCGGATAGCAATCAGCCCCAGCATTTT
TRBD2	NA	TRBV4-1	TRBJ2-1	CASSQGWGTGTSRGNEQFF	TGCGCCAGCAGCCAAGGTTGGGGGACCGGGACTAGCAGGGGGAATGAGCAGTTCTTC
NA	NA	TRBV24-1	TRBJ1-1	CAASTYNTEAFF	TGTGCCGCCTCGACATACAACACTGAAGCTTTCTTT
TRBD1	NA	TRBV28	TRBJ1-5	CASRPPGDRNQPQHF	TGTGCCAGCAGACCCCCAGGGGACAGAAATCAGCCCCAGCATTTT
NA	NA	TRBV5-4	TRBJ1-1	CASSLEGRRPDAFF	TGTGCCAGCAGCTTAGAGGGCAGGCGGCCCGACGCTTTCTTT
TRBD1	NA	TRBV28	TRBJ1-6	CASSSTTGANSPLHF	TGTGCCAGCAGTTCGACCACAGGGGCCAATTCACCCCTCCACTTT
TRBD1	once	TRBV27	TRBJ1-5	CASSPQGGWSQPQHF	TGTGCCAGCAGCCCCCAGGGGGGATGGAGTCAGCCCCAGCATTTT
NA	NA	TRBV7-8	TRBJ1-5	CASSLGDSKRQPQHF	TGTGCCAGCAGCTTAGGGGACTCTAAAAGGCAGCCCCAGCATTTT
TRBD2	NA	TRBV28	TRBJ2-1	CATLLAGGVYNEQFF	TGTGCCACTTTACTAGCGGGGGGCGTATACAATGAGCAGTTCTTC
TRBD1	NA	TRBV11-2	TRBJ1-1	CASSLDRGTEAFF	TGTGCCAGCAGCTTAGACAGGGGGACCGAAGCTTTCTTT
TRBD1	few	TRBV30	TRBJ1-2	CAWRGQGYYGYTF	TGTGCCTGGAGGGGACAGGGGTACTATGGCTACACCTTC
TRBD1	NA	TRBV18	TRBJ2-7	CASSPGTESYEQYF	TGTGCCAGCTCACCCGGGACAGAGTCCTACGAGCAGTACTTC
NA	NA	TRBV29-1	TRBJ1-1	CSVGDGAGLAEAFF	TGCAGCGTTGGGGATGGGGCAGGGCTTGCTGAAGCTTTCTTT
NA	NA	TRBV29-1	TRBJ2-3	CSVGGAWADTQYF	TGCAGCGTTGGCGGGGCTTGGGCAGATACGCAGTATTTT
TRBD1	NA	TRBV28	TRBJ1-2	CASSEGQGGYTF	TGTGCCAGCAGTGAAGGACAGGGTGGCTACACCTTC
NA	once	TRBV28	TRBJ2-3	CASSPISTDTQYF	TGTGCCAGCAGCCCCATCAGCACAGATACGCAGTATTTT
NA	NA	TRBV5-8	TRBJ1-2	CASSLAVRGLPYGYTF	TGTGCCAGCAGCTTGGCTGTCCGCGGGCTTCCCTATGGCTACACCTTC
NA	NA	TRBV12-5	TRBJ1-5	CASGAVLTDYSNQPQHF	TGTGCTAGTGGTGCGGTCCTGACGGATTATAGCAATCAGCCCCAGCATTTT
TRBD2	NA	TRBV3-1/TRBV3-2	TRBJ2-5	CASSPGWGWGGQETQYF	TGTGCCAGCAGCCCCGGCTGGGGTTGGGGGGGGCAAGAGACCCAGTACTTC
NA	NA	TRBV7-6	TRBJ1-6	CASSLVSQGNSPLHF	TGTGCCAGCAGCTTAGTTAGTCAGGGTAATTCACCCCTCCACTTT
TRBD2	NA	TRBV18	TRBJ2-1	CASSLNGGGYNEQFF	TGTGCCAGCTCACTTAACGGCGGGGGGTACAATGAGCAGTTCTTC
NA	NA	TRBV30	TRBJ2-5	CAWRTQGSVATQYF	TGTGCCTGGAGAACACAGGGTAGCGTCGCGACCCAGTACTTC
NA	NA	TRBV9	TRBJ1-1	CASSFSGSSNTEAFF	TGTGCCAGCAGTTTTAGCGGGAGCTCTAACACTGAAGCTTTCTTT
TRBD1	once	TRBV4-2	TRBJ1-2	CASSQARGQGIYGYTF	TGTGCCAGCAGCCAAGCCAGGGGGCAGGGGATCTATGGCTACACCTTC
TRBD1	NA	TRBV10-3	TRBJ2-1	CAISESALTGALYNEQFF	TGTGCCATCAGTGAGTCGGCGCTTACAGGGGCCTTATACAATGAGCAGTTCTTC
NA	NA	TRBV11-2	TRBJ1-1	CASSPEAGGTEAFF	TGTGCCAGCAGCCCCGAGGCGGGGGGCACTGAAGCTTTCTTT
TRBD1	NA	TRBV5-4	TRBJ1-2	CASSLPGTESNYGYTF	TGTGCCAGCAGCTTGCCGGGGACAGAATCTAACTATGGCTACACCTTC
TRBD1	NA	TRBV14	TRBJ1-5	CASSQLGQGAYQPQHF	TGTGCCAGCAGCCAACTGGGACAGGGGGCATATCAGCCCCAGCATTTT
TRBD1	once	TRBV30	TRBJ2-7	CAWRRTGFYEQYF	TGTGCCTGGAGAAGGACAGGGTTTTACGAGCAGTACTTC
NA	NA	TRBV19	TRBJ2-7	CASSRSTPPTAYEQYF	TGTGCCAGTAGTCGGTCTACCCCTCCTACCGCCTACGAGCAGTACTTC
NA	NA	TRBV16	TRBJ1-2	CASSQMGAYGYTF	TGTGCCAGCAGCCAGATGGGGGCTTATGGCTACACCTTC